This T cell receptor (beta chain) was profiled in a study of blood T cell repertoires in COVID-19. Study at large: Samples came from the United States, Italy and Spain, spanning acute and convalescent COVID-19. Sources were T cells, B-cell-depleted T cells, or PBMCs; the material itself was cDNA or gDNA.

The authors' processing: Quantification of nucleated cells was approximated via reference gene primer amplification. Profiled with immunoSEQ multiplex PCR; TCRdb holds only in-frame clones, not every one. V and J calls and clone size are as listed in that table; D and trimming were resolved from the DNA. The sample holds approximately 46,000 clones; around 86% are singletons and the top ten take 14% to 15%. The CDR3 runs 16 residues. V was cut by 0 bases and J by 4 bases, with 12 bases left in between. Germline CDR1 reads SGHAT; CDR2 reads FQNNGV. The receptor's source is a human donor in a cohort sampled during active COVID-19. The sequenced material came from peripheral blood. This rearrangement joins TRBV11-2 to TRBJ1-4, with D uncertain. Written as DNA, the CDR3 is TGTGCCAGCAGCTTAGAGATCCAATCCGGTAATGAAAAACTGTTTTTT. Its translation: CASSLEIQSGNEKLFF.